The 30 T cell receptor beta chains below were found in one sample sequenced in a study of T-cell memory formation after mild COVID-19. One entry per CDR3 protein results from TCRdb running MiXCR on the 5' RACE reads. The sample holds under 250,000 distinct CDR3 sequences; 15% are singletons and the top ten take more than 2%. The material sequenced was PBMCs or a T cell subset sorted from them (not recorded which). Receptor source: an adult woman who had mild COVID-19 (a few samples of this study predate the infection). Cell type and time point are not known.

The gene calls are TRBV24-1 and TRBJ2-7, with D possibly being TRBD2 (6 bases). Trimming took off 6 bases at V and 4 bases at J, with 12 bases between the two ends. CDR1 is KGHDR, CDR2 SFDVKD, per germline. The CDR3 has 13 amino acids. CDR3 protein: CATSSSGTYEQYF. CDR3 nucleotide sequence: TGTGCCACCAGTTCGTCAGGGACTTACGAGCAGTACTTC.

The genes are TRBV5-6 and TRBJ1-1; D unresolved. The CDR3 is 13 amino acids. Germline CDR1 SGHDT, CDR2 YYEEEE. V dropped 3 bases and J dropped 5 bases, with 11 bases sitting between them. The CDR3 sequence is CASSSRFSTEAFF. The DNA of the CDR3 is TGTGCCAGCAGCTCGCGGTTTAGTACTGAAGCTTTCTTT.

This clonotype was picked up many times. V usage is TRBV5-1 and J usage is TRBJ2-3; 7 bases agree with TRBD2. Germline lookup yields CDR1 SGHRS and CDR2 YFSETQ. The CDR3 is 16 residues long. V was pared by 4 bases and J by 0 bases, with 8 bases of the junction left unmatched. The CDR3 DNA reads TGCGCCAGCAGCGCTGGACTAGTGGGGAGCACAGATACGCAGTATTTT. This sequence encodes CASSAGLVGSTDTQYF. Full variable domain (missing parts from reference TRBV5-1 and TRBJ2-3): KAGVTQTPRYLIKTRGQQVTLSCSPISGHRSVSWYQQTPGQGLQFLFEYFSETQRNKGNFPGRFSGRQFSNSRSEMNVSTLELGDSALYLCASSAGLVGSTDTQYFGPGTRLTVL.

This clonotype occurred a few times. The chain couples TRBV7-9 to TRBJ2-1; no firm D call. Germline loops: CDR1 SEHNR, CDR2 FQNEAQ (reference sequence). This CDR3 comprises 15 residues. Trimming cost V 5 bases and J 2 bases, with 13 bases left between them. The CDR3 sequence is CASSTRAYAYNEQFF. The CDR3 DNA follows: TGTGCCAGCAGCACCCGAGCTTATGCCTACAATGAGCAGTTCTTC.

This clonotype appeared a few times. V usage is TRBV5-1 and J usage is TRBJ1-6, with 8 nucleotides matching TRBD1. The V segment lost 0 bases and the J segment 8 bases; nucleotides outside the gene matches: 4. The CDR3 spans 15 residues. Germline-derived CDR1 and CDR2 are SGHRS and YFSETQ. CDR3 coding DNA: TGCGCCAGCAGCTTGGCCCCGGGACAGGATTCACCCCTCCACTTT. Its translation: CASSLAPGQDSPLHF.

This clonotype was observed many times. The chain has TRBV3-1 and TRBJ1-1; TRBD1 matches at 11 bases. The CDR3 spans 15 residues. The germline gives CDR1 LGHDT, CDR2 YNNKEL (reference sequence). V lost 5 bases to trimming and J lost 4 bases; unmatched junction nucleotides: 6. CDR3 sequence (DNA): TGTGCCAGCAGCTCACTCGGGACAGGGGGCACTGAAGCTTTCTTT. Translating gives CASSSLGTGGTEAFF.

This clonotype came up a few times. The CDR3 DNA reads TGTGCCAGTAGTATCTCCGGGACAGGCTACACAGATACGCAGTATTTT. Amino acid sequence: CASSISGTGYTDTQYF. This rearrangement joins TRBV19 to TRBJ2-3; 8 bases line up with TRBD1. This CDR3 spans 16 amino acids. CDR1 and CDR2 (germline): LNHDA, SQIVND (reference sequence). The V gene end was trimmed by 3 bases and the J gene end by 2 bases; junction bases not matched to a gene: 7. The variable domain in full, completed from reference TRBV19 and TRBJ2-3, reads DGGITQSPKYLFRKEGQNVTLSCEQNLNHDAMYWYRQDPGQGLRLIYYSQIVNDFQKGDIAEGYSVSREKKESFPLTVTSAQKNPTAFYLCASSISGTGYTDTQYFGPGTRLTVL.

The chain is built from TRBV5-1 and TRBJ2-2, with 7 nucleotides matching TRBD1. V shed 7 bases, J shed 2 bases, and the junction held 8 bases outside the gene matches. The germline V gene has CDR1 SGHRS and CDR2 YFSETQ. The CDR3 runs to 15 residues. The CDR3 region is CASSNGQANTGELFF. The CDR3 DNA reads as TGCGCCAGCTCCAATGGACAGGCAAACACCGGGGAGCTGTTTTTT.

This clonotype was picked up a small number of times. The chain recombines TRBV7-8 with TRBJ1-1, with no clear D. CDR3 length: 15 amino acids. Trimming pared 3 bases from V and 1 base from J, leaving 12 bases between. Germline lookup yields CDR1 SGHVS and CDR2 FQNEAQ. DNA of the CDR3: TGTGCCAGCAGCTTGGTGGTGACTAAGAACACTGAAGCTTTCTTT. Protein sequence: CASSLVVTKNTEAFF.

J is TRBJ2-3 and V is TRBV11-2; the D gene is possibly TRBD2 (6 bases). Germline lookup yields CDR1 SGHAT and CDR2 FQNNGV. The CDR3 has 16 residues. Trimming pared 4 bases from V and 6 bases from J, leaving 20 bases between. The CDR3 protein is CASSSMARSGGDTQYF. The CDR3 DNA is TGTGCCAGCAGCTCAATGGCGAGGAGTGGGGGGGATACGCAGTATTTT.

V gene TRBV27 combines with J gene TRBJ1-1; weak D call: TRBD1 (5 bases). Trimming stripped 4 bases from V and 11 bases from J, with 17 bases between. Germline lookup yields CDR1 MNHEY and CDR2 SMNVEV (reference sequence). This CDR3 region has 13 residues. DNA for the CDR3: TGTGCCAGCAGTTACCCGAGGACATACGGGGCTTTCTTT. Translation: CASSYPRTYGAFF.

The J gene is TRBJ1-1, the V gene TRBV7-9, with D possibly matching TRBD1 (6 bases). CDR3 length: 13 residues. The V end lost 4 bases, the J end lost 3 bases, and 9 bases lay between the germline ends. Germline V gene lookup returns CDR1 SEHNR and CDR2 FQNEAQ (reference sequence). CDR3 nucleotides: TGTGCCAGCAGCTCCGGACAGCACACTGAAGCTTTCTTT. Residues: CASSSGQHTEAFF.

This clonotype turned up a few times. J is TRBJ2-1 and V is TRBV9, with 12 bases lining up with TRBD2. Germline CDR1 reads SGDLS; CDR2 reads YYNGEE. The CDR3 length is 16 residues. The ends lost 0 bases at V and 8 bases at J; junction bases unmatched: 6. The CDR3 DNA sequence: TGTGCCAGCAGCGTAGGCCCTAGCGGGGGGGCTTATGAGCAGTTCTTC. It specifies CASSVGPSGGAYEQFF.

The chain employs TRBV6-6 and TRBJ2-1; D possibly corresponds to TRBD1 (6 bases). The CDR3 length is 12 residues. Trimming pared 10 bases from V and 7 bases from J, leaving 14 bases between. The germline V gene encodes CDR1 MNHNY and CDR2 SVGAGI (reference sequence). CDR3 nucleotide sequence: TGTGCCACACGGACAGTACTTAATGAGCAGTTCTTC. Its protein product is CATRTVLNEQFF.

This clonotype was counted only a few times. This chain joins TRBV20-1 and TRBJ2-1; 12 nucleotides match TRBD2. Losses at the gene ends were 6 bases for V and 9 bases for J; bases not matched to a gene: 9. Germline values: CDR1 DFQATT, CDR2 SNEGSKA (reference sequence). The CDR3 contains 14 residues. The CDR3 sequence: CSAPSSGRGPEQFF. CDR3 nucleotide sequence: TGCAGTGCGCCGTCTAGCGGGAGGGGCCCTGAGCAGTTCTTC.

This clonotype showed up just a few times. The chain couples TRBV29-1 to TRBJ2-7; the match to TRBD2 covers 10 bases. The germline V gene has CDR1 SQVTM and CDR2 ANQGSEA. The CDR3 has 16 residues. Trimming at V came to 4 bases and at J to 2 bases, leaving 11 bases not matched to a gene. As DNA, the CDR3 is TGCAGCGTTGGCCGTTACAATAGCGGGGGGCCCTACGAGCAGTACTTC. It specifies CSVGRYNSGGPYEQYF.

The chain uses TRBV30 and TRBJ2-3; no clear D. This CDR3 is built from 14 residues. Germline assignment: CDR1 GTSNPN and CDR2 SVGIG (reference sequence). With 0 bases removed from V and 9 bases from J, the gap between germline ends came to 16 bases. The CDR3 bases are TGTGCCTGGAGTGTTTTGTCCGGGCGTGGAACGCAGTATTTT. Translating gives CAWSVLSGRGTQYF. Variable domain in full (rest from reference TRBV30 and TRBJ2-3): SQTIHQWPATLVQPVGSPLSLECTVEGTSNPNLYWYRQAAGRGLQLLFYSVGIGQISSEVPQNLSASRPQDRQFILSSKKLLLSDSGFYLCAWSVLSGRGTQYFGPGTRLTVL.

The gene calls are TRBV29-1 and TRBJ1-2, with D perhaps TRBD1 (6 bases). The germline CDR1 and CDR2 sequences are SQVTM and ANQGSEA. CDR3 length: 11 amino acids. Trimming stripped 8 bases from V and 8 bases from J, with 15 bases between. In DNA form, the CDR3 reads TGCAGCTCATTAGGAGGGGGAGGCTACACCTTC. It translates to CSSLGGGGYTF. The full variable domain, its missing parts supplied by reference TRBV29-1 and TRBJ1-2, is SAVISQKPSRDICQRGTSLTIQCQVDSQVTMMFWYRQQPGQSLTLIATANQGSEATYESGFVIDKFPISRPNLTFSTLTVSNMSPEDSSIYLCSSLGGGGYTFGSGTRLTVV.

There are many counts of this clonotype. V usage is TRBV20-1 and J usage is TRBJ2-3; D is possibly TRBD2 (6 bases). The CDR3 runs to 15 residues. CDR1 DFQATT and CDR2 SNEGSKA come from the germline V gene (reference sequence). Trimming pared 4 bases from V and 1 base from J, leaving 15 bases between. CDR3 nucleotides: TGCAGTGCTATGGCGGGAACGGCTGGCACAGATACGCAGTATTTT. Its protein is CSAMAGTAGTDTQYF.

This clonotype was counted a single time. J is TRBJ1-2 and V is TRBV7-2; 8 nucleotides align to TRBD1. This CDR3 comprises 15 residues. Germline CDR1 reads SGHTA; CDR2 reads FQGNSA. V was clipped by 1 base and J by 2 bases; unmatched bases: 3. CDR3 DNA sequence: TGTGCCAGCAGCTTAGTCGGGACAGGAAACTATGGCTACACCTTC. Translating gives CASSLVGTGNYGYTF.

J is TRBJ1-1 and V is TRBV18; 12 positions match TRBD1. Losses at the gene ends were 4 bases for V and 4 bases for J; bases not matched to a gene: 4. The CDR3 spans 15 residues. Germline V gene sequence: CDR1 KGHSH, CDR2 LQKENI. This CDR3 is CASSQGTGGPTEAFF. The DNA of the CDR3 is TGTGCCAGCTCACAAGGGACAGGGGGCCCCACTGAAGCTTTCTTT.

This chain uses TRBV5-1 with TRBJ1-1; D possibly corresponds to TRBD1 (5 bases). The CDR3 sequence is 13 residues long. Germline values: CDR1 SGHRS, CDR2 YFSETQ. Trimming left V 6 bases short and J 8 bases short, with 17 bases between. The CDR3 DNA sequence: TGCGCCAGCAAGGACCCTTCCGGGGCCGAAGCTTTCTTT. It specifies CASKDPSGAEAFF.

This chain joins TRBV20-1 and TRBJ1-2; D is undetermined. In germline, CDR1 is DFQATT, CDR2 SNEGSKA (reference sequence). This CDR3 has 16 residues. The ends were cut back, 6 bases at V and 0 bases at J, with 20 bases in the middle. This chain's CDR3 is CSASTPDGRANYGYTF. In DNA form, the CDR3 reads TGCAGTGCCTCCACACCGGACGGGAGAGCTAACTATGGCTACACCTTC.

The chain carries TRBV12-3 or TRBV12-4 and TRBJ1-3, with a tentative D call TRBD1 (6 bases). The CDR3 sequence is 14 residues long. V gave up 3 bases and J gave up 3 bases, with 9 bases separating them. In nucleotides, the CDR3 is TGTGCCAGCAGTTTGAGGGGGGTTGGAAACACCATATATTTT. Translating it yields CASSLRGVGNTIYF.

CDR3 region: CASSFQDRFTEAFF. In DNA, the CDR3 is TGTGCCAGCAGTTTCCAGGACAGGTTTACTGAAGCTTTCTTT. The chain recombines TRBV27 with TRBJ1-1, with 7 positions matching TRBD1. This CDR3 comprises 14 residues. V shed 3 bases, J shed 5 bases, and the junction held 6 bases outside the gene matches. Germline CDR1 is MNHEY and CDR2 is SMNVEV (reference sequence).

This clonotype was picked up a small number of times. The chain carries TRBV3-1 and TRBJ1-4; TRBD1 is a possible D gene (6 bases). Germline assignment: CDR1 LGHDT and CDR2 YNNKEL (reference sequence). The ends were cut back, 4 bases at V and 7 bases at J, with 28 bases in the middle. CDR3 size: 19 residues. This CDR3 is CASSLPRQALTVQSEKLFF. The CDR3 nucleotides are TGTGCCAGCAGCCTACCCCGACAGGCCCTGACAGTACAGAGTGAAAAACTGTTTTTT.

This clonotype was recorded a few times. V and J are TRBV3-1 and TRBJ1-1, with D possibly being TRBD1 (5 bases). V was cut by 4 bases and J by 1 base, with 10 bases left in between. The CDR3 loop spans 14 amino acids. The germline V gene has CDR1 LGHDT and CDR2 YNNKEL (reference sequence). The DNA of the CDR3 is TGTGCCAGCAGCCCCCTCGGGGGGAACACTGAAGCTTTCTTT. Protein product: CASSPLGGNTEAFF.

This clonotype came up a few times. For the CDR3, the DNA is TGTGCCAGCAGTTCCCGGACAGGAATCCACGAGCAGTACTTC. As protein: CASSSRTGIHEQYF. V gene TRBV6-2 or TRBV6-3 combines with J gene TRBJ2-7; the match to TRBD1 covers 7 bases. Unmatched junction bases numbered 8, after V lost 4 bases and J lost 5 bases. The length of the CDR3 is 14 residues. From germline, CDR1 is MNHEY and CDR2 SVGEGT.

This clonotype was seen a few times. The rearrangement links TRBV12-3 or TRBV12-4 to TRBJ1-3, with D hard to call. V gave up 3 bases and J gave up 0 bases, with 18 bases separating them. The CDR3 runs 18 residues. The CDR3 DNA follows: TGTGCCAGCAGTTTCCTCCTACAGACTTGGGTCTCTGGAAACACCATATATTTT. It encodes CASSFLLQTWVSGNTIYF.

This clonotype was observed a few times. The V and J genes are TRBV27 and TRBJ2-7; 10 positions agree with TRBD2. Trimming took 2 bases from V and 2 from J; bases not matched to a gene: 0. Germline assignment: CDR1 MNHEY and CDR2 SMNVEV (reference sequence). CDR3 length equals 14 residues. The CDR3 spells CASSLTSGAYEQYF. DNA for the CDR3: TGTGCCAGCAGTTTAACTAGCGGGGCCTACGAGCAGTACTTC.